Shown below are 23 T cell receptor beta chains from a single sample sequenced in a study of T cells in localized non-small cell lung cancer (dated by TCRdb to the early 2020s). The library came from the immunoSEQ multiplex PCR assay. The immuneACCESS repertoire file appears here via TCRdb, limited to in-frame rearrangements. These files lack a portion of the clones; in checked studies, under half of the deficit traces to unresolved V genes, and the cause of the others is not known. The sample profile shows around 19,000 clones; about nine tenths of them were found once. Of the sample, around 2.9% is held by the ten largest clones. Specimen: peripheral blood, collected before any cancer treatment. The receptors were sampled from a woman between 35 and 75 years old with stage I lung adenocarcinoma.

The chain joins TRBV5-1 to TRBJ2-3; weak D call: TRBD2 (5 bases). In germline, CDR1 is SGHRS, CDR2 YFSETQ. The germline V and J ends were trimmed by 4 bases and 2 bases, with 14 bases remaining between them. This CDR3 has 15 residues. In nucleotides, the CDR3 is TGCGCCAGCAGCCCGGGGTTATCTGACACAGATACGCAGTATTTT. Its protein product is CASSPGLSDTDTQYF.

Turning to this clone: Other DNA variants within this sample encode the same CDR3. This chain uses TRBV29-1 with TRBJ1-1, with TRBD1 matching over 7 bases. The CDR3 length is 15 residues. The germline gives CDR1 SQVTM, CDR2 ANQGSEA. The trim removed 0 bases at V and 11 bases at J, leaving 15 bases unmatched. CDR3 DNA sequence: TGCAGCGTTGAAGATTATGGAGGGGGCGTTGGTGAGGCTTTCTTT. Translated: CSVEDYGGGVGEAFF.

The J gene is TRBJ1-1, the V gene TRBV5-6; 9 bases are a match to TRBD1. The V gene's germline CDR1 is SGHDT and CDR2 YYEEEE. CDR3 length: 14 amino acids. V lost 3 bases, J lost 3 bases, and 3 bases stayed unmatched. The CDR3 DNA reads TGTGCCAGCAGCTGGGACAGGGATGACACTGAAGCTTTCTTT. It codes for CASSWDRDDTEAFF.

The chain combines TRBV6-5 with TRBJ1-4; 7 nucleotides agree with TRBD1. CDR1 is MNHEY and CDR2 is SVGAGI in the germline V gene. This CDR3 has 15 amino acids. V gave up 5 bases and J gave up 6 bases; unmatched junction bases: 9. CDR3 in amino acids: CASSPRRGGDEKLFF. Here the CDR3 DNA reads TGTGCCAGCAGTCCACGCAGGGGGGGCGATGAAAAACTGTTTTTT.

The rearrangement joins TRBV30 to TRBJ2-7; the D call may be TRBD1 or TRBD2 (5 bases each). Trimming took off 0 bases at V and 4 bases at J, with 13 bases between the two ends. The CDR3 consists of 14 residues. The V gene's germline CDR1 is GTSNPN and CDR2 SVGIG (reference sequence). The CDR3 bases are TGTGCCTGGAGTGTAGGCCTAGCAGGGTACGAGCAGTACTTC. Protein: CAWSVGLAGYEQYF.

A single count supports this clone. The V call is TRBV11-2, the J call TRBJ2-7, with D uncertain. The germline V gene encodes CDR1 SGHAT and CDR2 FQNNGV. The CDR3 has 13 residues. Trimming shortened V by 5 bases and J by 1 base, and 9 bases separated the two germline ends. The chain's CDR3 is CASSRLESYEQYF. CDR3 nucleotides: TGTGCCAGCAGCCGCTTAGAGTCCTACGAGCAGTACTTC.

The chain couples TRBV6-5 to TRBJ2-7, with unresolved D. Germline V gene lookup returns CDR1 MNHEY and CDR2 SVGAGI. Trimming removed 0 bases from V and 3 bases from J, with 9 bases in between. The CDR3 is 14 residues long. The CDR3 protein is CASSYSGRFYEQYF. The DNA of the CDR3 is TGTGCCAGCAGTTACTCGGGCAGATTCTACGAGCAGTACTTC.

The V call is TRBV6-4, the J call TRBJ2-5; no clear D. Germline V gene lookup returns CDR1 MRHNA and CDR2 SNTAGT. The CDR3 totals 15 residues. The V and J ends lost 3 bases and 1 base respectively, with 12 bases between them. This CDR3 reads CASSEKGGGQETQYF. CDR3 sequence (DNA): TGTGCCAGCAGTGAAAAGGGTGGTGGCCAAGAGACCCAGTACTTC.

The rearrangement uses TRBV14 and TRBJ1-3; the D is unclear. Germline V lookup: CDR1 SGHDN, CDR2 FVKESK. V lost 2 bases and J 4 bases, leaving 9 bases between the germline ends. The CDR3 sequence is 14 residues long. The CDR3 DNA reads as TGTGCCAGCAGCCAATGGCCAGTAGGAAACACCATATATTTT. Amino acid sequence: CASSQWPVGNTIYF. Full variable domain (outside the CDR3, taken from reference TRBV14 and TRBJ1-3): EAGVTQFPSHSVIEKGQTVTLRCDPISGHDNLYWYRRVMGKEIKFLLHFVKESKQDESGMPNNRFLAERTGGTYSTLKVQPAELEDSGVYFCASSQWPVGNTIYFGEGSWLTVV.

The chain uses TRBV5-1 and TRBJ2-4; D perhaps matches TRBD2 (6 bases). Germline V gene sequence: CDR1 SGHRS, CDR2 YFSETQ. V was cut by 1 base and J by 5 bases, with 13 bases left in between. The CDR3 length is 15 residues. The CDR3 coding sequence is TGCGCCAGCAGCTTGTGGACGGGGACTGAAAACATTCAGTACTTC. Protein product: CASSLWTGTENIQYF.

This chain's CDR3 is CALAWDRVHQPQHF. CDR3 in DNA: TGTGCCCTCGCTTGGGACAGGGTACATCAGCCCCAGCATTTT. This chain uses TRBV10-3 with TRBJ1-5, with 9 bases lining up with TRBD1. The germline CDR1 and CDR2 sequences are ENHRY and SYGVKD. The V segment lost 11 bases and the J segment 5 bases; nucleotides outside the gene matches: 10. The CDR3 contains 14 residues.

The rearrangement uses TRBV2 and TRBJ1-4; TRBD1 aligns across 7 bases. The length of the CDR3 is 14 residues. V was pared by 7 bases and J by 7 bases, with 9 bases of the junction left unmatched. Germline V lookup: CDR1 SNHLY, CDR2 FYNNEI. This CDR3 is CASTYEGASEKLFF. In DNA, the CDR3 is TGTGCCAGCACCTACGAGGGGGCGAGTGAAAAACTGTTTTTT.

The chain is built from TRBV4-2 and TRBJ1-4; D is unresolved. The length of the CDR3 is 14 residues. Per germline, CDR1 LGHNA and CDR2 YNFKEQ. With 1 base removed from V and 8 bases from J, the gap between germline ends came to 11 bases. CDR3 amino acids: CASSQGFPGEKLFF. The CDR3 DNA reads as TGTGCCAGCAGCCAAGGCTTCCCGGGAGAAAAACTGTTTTTT.

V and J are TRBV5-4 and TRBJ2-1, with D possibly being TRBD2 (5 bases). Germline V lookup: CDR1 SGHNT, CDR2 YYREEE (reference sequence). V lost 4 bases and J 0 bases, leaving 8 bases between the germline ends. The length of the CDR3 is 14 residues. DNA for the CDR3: TGTGCCAGCAGCCGGACTTTCTCCTACAATGAGCAGTTCTTC. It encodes CASSRTFSYNEQFF.

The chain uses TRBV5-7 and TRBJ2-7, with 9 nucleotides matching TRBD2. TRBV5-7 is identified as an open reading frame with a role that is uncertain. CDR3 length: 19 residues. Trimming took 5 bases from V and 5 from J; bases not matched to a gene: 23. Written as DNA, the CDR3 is TGTGCCAGCAGGTCCTTACAACCAAGATGGGCGGGAGGGGTCCACGAGCAGTACTTC. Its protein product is CASRSLQPRWAGGVHEQYF.

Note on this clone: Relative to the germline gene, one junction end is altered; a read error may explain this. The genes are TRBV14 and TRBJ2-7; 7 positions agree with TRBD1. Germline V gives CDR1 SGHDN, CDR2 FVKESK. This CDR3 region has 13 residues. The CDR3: CASRGDSPYGQYF. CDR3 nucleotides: TGTGCCAGCAGGGGGGACAGCCCCTACGGGCAGTACTTC.

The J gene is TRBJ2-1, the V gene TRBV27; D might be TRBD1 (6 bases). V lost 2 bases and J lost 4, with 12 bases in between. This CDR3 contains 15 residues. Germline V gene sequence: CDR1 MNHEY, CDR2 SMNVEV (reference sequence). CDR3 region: CASSLPTGSYNEQFF. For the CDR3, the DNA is TGTGCCAGCAGTTTACCGACAGGTTCGTACAATGAGCAGTTCTTC.

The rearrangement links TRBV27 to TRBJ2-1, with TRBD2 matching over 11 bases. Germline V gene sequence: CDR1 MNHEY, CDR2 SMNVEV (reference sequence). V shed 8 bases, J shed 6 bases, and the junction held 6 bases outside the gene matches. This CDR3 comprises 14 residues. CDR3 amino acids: CASALAGGFNEQFF. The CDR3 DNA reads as TGTGCCAGCGCTTTAGCGGGAGGGTTCAATGAGCAGTTCTTC.

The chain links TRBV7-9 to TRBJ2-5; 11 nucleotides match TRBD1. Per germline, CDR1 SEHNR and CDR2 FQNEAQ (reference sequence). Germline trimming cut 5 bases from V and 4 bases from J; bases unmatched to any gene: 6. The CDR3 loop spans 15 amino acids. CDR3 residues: CASSQGTGGSETQYF. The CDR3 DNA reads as TGTGCCAGCAGCCAAGGGACAGGGGGATCAGAGACCCAGTACTTC.

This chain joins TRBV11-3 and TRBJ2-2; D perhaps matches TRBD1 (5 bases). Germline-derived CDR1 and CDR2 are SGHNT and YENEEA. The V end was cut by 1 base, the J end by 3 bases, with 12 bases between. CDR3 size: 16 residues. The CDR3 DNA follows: TGTGCCAGCAGCTTAGGGCAGGGCAGGGACACCGGGGAGCTGTTTTTT. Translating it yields CASSLGQGRDTGELFF.

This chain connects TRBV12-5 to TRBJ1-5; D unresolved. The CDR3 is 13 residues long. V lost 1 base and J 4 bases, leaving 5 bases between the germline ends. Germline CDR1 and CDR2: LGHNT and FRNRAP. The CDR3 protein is CASGLEFNQPQHF. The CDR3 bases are TGTGCTAGTGGTTTGGAGTTTAATCAGCCCCAGCATTTT.

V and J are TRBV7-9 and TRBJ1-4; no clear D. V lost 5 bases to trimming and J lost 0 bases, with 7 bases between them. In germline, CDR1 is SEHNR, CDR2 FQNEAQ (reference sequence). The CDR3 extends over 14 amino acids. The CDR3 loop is CASSLMATNEKLFF. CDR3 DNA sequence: TGTGCCAGCAGCCTGATGGCAACTAATGAAAAACTGTTTTTT.

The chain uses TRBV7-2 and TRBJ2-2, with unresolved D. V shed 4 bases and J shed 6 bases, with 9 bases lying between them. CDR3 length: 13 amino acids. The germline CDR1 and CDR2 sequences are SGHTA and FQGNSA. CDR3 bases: TGTGCCAGCAGCTACGTGCGATCCGGGGAGCTGTTTTTT. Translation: CASSYVRSGELFF.